This T cell receptor (beta chain) originates from a study of blood T cell repertoires in COVID-19. Clones were sequenced by immunoSEQ multiplex PCR, and TCRdb holds only the in-frame ones, with some missing. The repertoire holds more than 250,000 clones, with 65% to 90% as singletons. This clone was seen just once. The germline V and J ends were trimmed by 1 base and 6 bases, with 8 bases remaining between them. Germline V gives CDR1 SGHRS, CDR2 YFSETQ. The CDR3 is 13 residues long. V is TRBV5-1 and J is TRBJ1-5, with D uncertain. The sequence was obtained from a man aged 50-60 years with active or convalescent COVID-19. Sequences were obtained from peripheral blood. The DNA for the CDR3 is TGCGCCAGCAGCTTGTACCCCGGTCAGCCCCAGCATTTT. Its translation: CASSLYPGQPQHF.